The 3 T cell receptor beta chains listed next were all sequenced from one sample in a study of CD8 T cells in ankylosing spondylitis. Study-level results: What appeared characteristic of ankylosing spondylitis blood was a TCR beta motif of under 10 highly homologous variants.

Their antigens remain unidentified. Via MiXCR, TCRdb re-called the 5' RACE reads, giving one row per CDR3 protein. The table lists 200,000 to 250,000 distinct CDR3 sequences, about 17% of them singletons. The sequenced material came from blood, either unsorted or a sorted T cell fraction (not recorded which). All receptors come from a male donor with ankylosing spondylitis.

In DNA form, the CDR3 reads TGTGCCAGCAGCTTAAGAGGGGCGGGCACTGAAGCTTTCTTT. Translation: CASSLRGAGTEAFF. The rearrangement uses TRBV7-6 and TRBJ1-1; D may be TRBD1 (5 bases). This CDR3 has 14 amino acids. V lost 2 bases, J lost 4 bases, and 11 bases lay in between. Germline V gives CDR1 SGHVS, CDR2 FNYEAQ. The full variable domain, with the rest looked up from reference TRBV7-6 and TRBJ1-1, is GAGVSQSPRYKVTKRGQDVALRCDPISGHVSLYWYRQALGQGPEFLTYFNYEAQQDKSGLPNDRFSAERPEGSISTLTIQRTEQRDSAMYRCASSLRGAGTEAFFGQGTRLTVV.

This clonotype has only a few counts. V usage is TRBV20-1 and J usage is TRBJ2-3; no clear D gene. Looked up from germline, CDR1 is DFQATT and CDR2 is SNEGSKA (reference sequence). V was clipped by 7 bases and J by 0 bases, with 17 bases between them. The CDR3 length is 15 residues. The CDR3 loop reads CSGPDHSFSTDTQYF. In DNA form, the CDR3 reads TGCAGTGGTCCCGACCACTCCTTTAGCACAGATACGCAGTATTTT.

This clonotype was counted ten times or more. The rearrangement uses TRBV9 and TRBJ2-1; the D gene is possibly TRBD2 (6 bases). CDR3 length equals 13 residues. The ends were cut back, 7 bases at V and 0 bases at J, with 8 bases in the middle. In germline, CDR1 is SGDLS, CDR2 YYNGEE. Here the CDR3 DNA reads TGTGCCAGCGGGGGGAGCTCCTACAATGAGCAGTTCTTC. Protein: CASGGSSYNEQFF.